These 18 T cell receptor beta chains share one sample of origin, sequenced in a study of regulatory T cells in long-lasting Graves disease. Investigators prepared the TCR beta libraries by applying iRepertoire HTBI primers and Arm-PCR of CDR3 regions. One entry per CDR3 protein results from TCRdb running MiXCR on the multiplex PCR reads. This repertoire shows 350,000 to 500,000 distinct CDR3 sequences, approximately 15% found once; its top ten account for 17%. Time point: newly diagnosed GD, antithyroid drugs for less than 3 months. The TCR library was made from RNA that had been extracted from PBMCs in TRIzol. These sequences were also reported in another study, on T cells in Graves' hyperthyroidism and ophthalmopathy.

The sample here was peripheral blood mononuclear cells (PBMCs), taken at new diagnosis, from a patient treated with antithyroid drugs. The receptors derive from a woman in her 50s with Graves disease.

About this clonotype itself: A read error may explain this, as a much larger clone is one base away. CDR3 in amino acids: CASSWGQGTAGELFF. In nucleotides, the CDR3 is TGTGCCAGCAGTTGGGGACAGGGGACCGCCGGGGAGCTGTTTTTT. The chain joins TRBV6-5 to TRBJ2-2; 10 bases match TRBD1. J gave up 6 bases and V 4 bases, and 5 bases lay outside the gene matches. The CDR3 has 15 residues. Germline V CDR1 and CDR2: MNHEY, SVGAGI.

This clonotype has at least ten counts. The chain couples TRBV28 to TRBJ2-7; 11 bases agree with TRBD1. With 6 bases clipped from V and 3 bases from J, the junction kept 4 bases outside the gene matches. Per the germline V gene, CDR1 is MDHEN and CDR2 is SYDVKM. This CDR3 comprises 14 residues. In DNA form, the CDR3 reads TGTGCCAGCAGACCCGGGACAGGGGGCTACGAGCAGTACTTC. This gives the protein CASRPGTGGYEQYF.

This clonotype was counted at least ten times. The chain carries TRBV25-1 and TRBJ2-7; 7 bases agree with TRBD1. Germline trimming cut 1 base from V and 0 bases from J; bases unmatched to any gene: 3. Germline-derived CDR1 and CDR2 are MGHDK and SYGVNS. CDR3 length: 15 residues. The CDR3 sequence: CASSESGTASYEQYF. CDR3 DNA sequence: TGTGCCAGCAGTGAATCCGGGACAGCCTCCTACGAGCAGTACTTC.

There are a few counts of this clonotype. V gene TRBV2 combines with J gene TRBJ1-5; 8 bases agree with TRBD1. In germline, CDR1 is SNHLY, CDR2 FYNNEI. The CDR3 contains 15 residues. V was clipped by 4 bases and J by 5 bases; unmatched bases: 7. CDR3 bases: TGTGCCAGCAGTGTACGGTCGGACAGGGATCAGCCCCAGCATTTT. This sequence encodes CASSVRSDRDQPQHF. Filled out from reference TRBV2 and TRBJ1-5, the complete variable domain reads EPEVTQTPSHQVTQMGQEVILRCVPISNHLYFYWYRQILGQKVEFLVSFYNNEISEKSEIFDDQFSVERPDGSNFTLKIRSTKLEDSAMYFCASSVRSDRDQPQHFGDGTRLSIL.

This clonotype showed up just a few times. The genes are TRBV12-3 or TRBV12-4 and TRBJ1-1; D possibly corresponds to TRBD1 (6 bases). Trimming took off 5 bases at V and 5 bases at J, with 12 bases between the two ends. The CDR3 loop spans 13 amino acids. The CDR3, as DNA: TGTGCCAGCAGTCAGGACAGCTTTACTGAAGCTTTCTTT. Residues: CASSQDSFTEAFF.

The sample holds many counts of this clonotype. The chain has TRBV5-1 and TRBJ2-1; D ambiguous. CDR3 length equals 15 residues. The V gene's germline CDR1 is SGHRS and CDR2 YFSETQ. With 1 base removed from V and 0 bases from J, the gap between germline ends came to 8 bases. CDR3 loop: CASSLYLSSYNEQFF. The CDR3 nucleotides read TGCGCCAGCAGCTTGTACTTAAGCTCCTACAATGAGCAGTTCTTC.

This chain links TRBV20-1 with TRBJ2-2, with 8 bases matching TRBD2. Germline CDR1 DFQATT, CDR2 SNEGSKA (reference sequence). Trimming removed 4 bases from V and 1 base from J; junction bases left unmatched: 8. The CDR3 spans 16 residues. CDR3 region: CSATQGGRQNTGELFF. CDR3 coding DNA: TGCAGTGCTACCCAAGGCGGGAGGCAGAACACCGGGGAGCTGTTTTTT.

This clonotype was detected ten times or more. V gene TRBV29-1 combines with J gene TRBJ1-1; D may be TRBD1 (5 bases). V lost 5 bases, J lost 1 base, and 11 bases lay in between. The germline V gene has CDR1 SQVTM and CDR2 ANQGSEA. CDR3 length: 13 amino acids. The CDR3 loop reads CSVSRTPNTEAFF. The DNA of the CDR3 is TGCAGCGTTTCAAGGACACCGAACACTGAAGCTTTCTTT.

This clonotype was detected only once. This chain connects TRBV18 to TRBJ2-7; 7 nucleotides match TRBD2. Losses at the gene ends were 0 bases for V and 7 bases for J; bases not matched to a gene: 6. The germline gives CDR1 KGHSH, CDR2 LQKENI. CDR3 size: 14 residues. The CDR3 is CASSPPGRAEEQYF. The CDR3 DNA reads TGTGCCAGCTCACCACCGGGGAGGGCGGAAGAGCAGTACTTC.

This clonotype was seen ten or more times. The V call is TRBV3-1, the J call TRBJ2-1; 9 nucleotides agree with TRBD1. The J segment lost 5 bases and the V segment lost 1 base, leaving 9 bases of the junction unmatched. This CDR3 region has 17 residues. Germline CDR1 is LGHDT and CDR2 is YNNKEL (reference sequence). The CDR3 nucleotides are TGTGCCAGCAGCCAAGGGTTACAGGGGGCGGGCCACAATGAGCAGTTCTTC. Translation gives CASSQGLQGAGHNEQFF.

The chain recombines TRBV27 with TRBJ2-1, with D possibly being TRBD1 or TRBD2 (5 bases each). Trimming took 7 bases from V and 15 from J, leaving 16 bases between them. The CDR3 length is 11 residues. CDR1 is MNHEY and CDR2 is SMNVEV in the germline V gene (reference sequence). This chain's CDR3 is CASTSGTFWFF. CDR3 DNA sequence: TGTGCCAGCACCTCCGGGACCTTCTGGTTCTTC.

This clonotype was picked up many times. The chain has TRBV9 and TRBJ1-1; a weak D match, TRBD1 (6 bases). V lost 4 bases and J 3 bases, leaving 10 bases between the germline ends. Germline values: CDR1 SGDLS, CDR2 YYNGEE. There are 13 residues in the CDR3. CDR3 sequence (DNA): TGTGCCAGCAGCCGAGGGGGTGACACTGAAGCTTTCTTT. Translated, it gives CASSRGGDTEAFF. Complete variable domain (other parts from reference TRBV9 and TRBJ1-1): DSGVTQTPKHLITATGQRVTLRCSPRSGDLSVYWYQQSLDQGLQFLIQYYNGEERAKGNILERFSAQQFPDLHSELNLSSLELGDSALYFCASSRGGDTEAFFGQGTRLTVV.

This clonotype was counted only a few times. V gene TRBV5-1 combines with J gene TRBJ1-2, with D uncertain. Germline V CDR1 and CDR2: SGHRS, YFSETQ. The V and J ends lost 4 bases and 4 bases respectively, with 20 bases between them. This CDR3 comprises 16 residues. In DNA, the CDR3 is TGCGCCAGCAGCCCCCCCGGTGGGGTATTCTCCTATGGCTACACCTTC. Protein sequence: CASSPPGGVFSYGYTF.

This clonotype was seen only a few times. A much more abundant neighbour one base away suggests this may be a read error. The CDR3 loop reads CAGSPSSGDRGNIQYF. The CDR3 DNA reads TGTGCCGGCTCACCAAGTAGTGGGGACAGAGGAAACATTCAGTACTTC. The V and J genes are TRBV18 and TRBJ2-4, with 7 bases matching TRBD1. The CDR3 has 16 residues. CDR1 is KGHSH and CDR2 is LQKENI in the germline V gene.

This clonotype showed up many times. The genes are TRBV2 and TRBJ2-3, with 9 nucleotides matching TRBD2. Germline loops: CDR1 SNHLY, CDR2 FYNNEI. The CDR3 runs 15 residues. J gave up 3 bases and V 7 bases, and 8 bases lay outside the gene matches. The CDR3 sequence: CASKKLAGGTDTQYF. CDR3 DNA: TGTGCCAGCAAGAAGTTGGCGGGAGGGACAGATACGCAGTATTTT.

This clonotype was recorded at least ten times. This chain uses TRBV3-1 with TRBJ1-2; TRBD1 agrees at 7 bases. V dropped 4 bases and J dropped 2; count of bases not matched to a gene: 7. Germline lookup yields CDR1 LGHDT and CDR2 YNNKEL (reference sequence). The CDR3 covers 15 residues. In DNA, the CDR3 is TGTGCCAGCAGCCCAGAGGGACAGAAAAACTATGGCTACACCTTC. Protein sequence: CASSPEGQKNYGYTF.

V gene TRBV7-6 combines with J gene TRBJ2-5; 9 positions match TRBD1. CDR1 is SGHVS, CDR2 FNYEAQ, per germline. Trimming removed 5 bases from V and 4 bases from J; junction bases left unmatched: 5. There are 14 residues in the CDR3. Written as DNA, the CDR3 is TGTGCCAGCAGCAACAGGGGGCGGCGAGAGACCCAGTACTTC. Encoded protein: CASSNRGRRETQYF. The full variable domain, with the rest looked up from reference TRBV7-6 and TRBJ2-5, is GAGVSQSPRYKVTKRGQDVALRCDPISGHVSLYWYRQALGQGPEFLTYFNYEAQQDKSGLPNDRFSAERPEGSISTLTIQRTEQRDSAMYRCASSNRGRRETQYFGPGTRLLVL.

This clonotype was observed many times. The chain carries TRBV18 and TRBJ2-7, with 8 bases identical to TRBD1. V lost 3 bases, J lost 2 bases, and 6 bases stayed unmatched. The CDR3 covers 15 residues. Germline V CDR1 and CDR2: KGHSH, LQKENI. CDR3 protein: CASSPRTGPPYEQYF. The CDR3 DNA reads TGTGCCAGCTCACCGAGGACAGGGCCCCCCTACGAGCAGTACTTC.